The rows below give T cell receptor beta chains drawn from one sample of a study of blood T cell repertoires in COVID-19. This table comes from immunoSEQ multiplex PCR, and its TCRdb copy is limited to in-frame clones, with some not included. The data show more than 60,000 clones, roughly 80% seen once. The sequencing input was peripheral blood. The origin of the receptors is a human donor in a cohort sampled during active COVID-19. The CDR3 runs from the conserved cysteine through the conserved F or W. The order of the fields is V gene, J gene, clone size, D gene, CDR3 DNA, CDR3 protein. The D gene is left open where the match is weak. Clone size is given for some rows only: seen once, a few or many times, or a class if the clone is expanded.

v_gene: TRBV5-1
j_gene: TRBJ1-1
abundance: .
d_gene: .
CDR3nt: TGCGCCAGCAGTTTAAGTACAGGGAACACTGAAGCTTTCTTT
CDR3aa: CASSLSTGNTEAFF

v_gene: TRBV18
j_gene: TRBJ1-2
abundance: .
d_gene: .
CDR3nt: TGTGCCAGCTCACCTCGTAACTCGGAGACAGGACATTATGGCTACACCTTC
CDR3aa: CASSPRNSETGHYGYTF

v_gene: TRBV18
j_gene: TRBJ2-1
abundance: .
d_gene: TRBD1
CDR3nt: TGTGCCAGCTCACCACCGCTAGGGCCAAACAGGGGAGCCCGGCACAATGAGCAGTTCTTC
CDR3aa: CASSPPLGPNRGARHNEQFF

v_gene: TRBV11-2
j_gene: TRBJ2-7
abundance: .
d_gene: TRBD1
CDR3nt: TGTGCCAGCAGCTTAGAGTCCCCGGACAGGGGTCGGTTATTTTCGTACGAGCAGTACTTC
CDR3aa: CASSLESPDRGRLFSYEQYF

v_gene: TRBV15
j_gene: TRBJ1-5
abundance: .
d_gene: .
CDR3nt: TGTGCCACCAGCAGAGATCTTATCGGTAGCAATCAGCCCCAGCATTTT
CDR3aa: CATSRDLIGSNQPQHF

v_gene: TRBV27
j_gene: TRBJ1-2
abundance: .
d_gene: .
CDR3nt: TGTGCCAGCAGTTTGGCGGGGAACTATGGCTACACCTTC
CDR3aa: CASSLAGNYGYTF

v_gene: TRBV6-1
j_gene: TRBJ2-3
abundance: .
d_gene: TRBD1
CDR3nt: TGTGCCAGCAGTGAAAGCTGGGACAGCCCGGGCACAGATACGCAGTATTTT
CDR3aa: CASSESWDSPGTDTQYF

v_gene: TRBV7-9
j_gene: TRBJ1-5
abundance: few
d_gene: TRBD1
CDR3nt: TGTGCCAGCGGCAGACAGGGATCAGGGCCCCAGCATTTT
CDR3aa: CASGRQGSGPQHF

v_gene: TRBV5-4
j_gene: TRBJ1-6
abundance: once
d_gene: .
CDR3nt: TGTGCCAGCAGCTCGCAAGCAGGGATGAATTCACCCCTCCACTTT
CDR3aa: CASSSQAGMNSPLHF

v_gene: TRBV28
j_gene: TRBJ1-5
abundance: .
d_gene: TRBD1
CDR3nt: TGTGCCAGCAGTACCAAGGGGACAGTTGACTATCAGCCCCAGCATTTT
CDR3aa: CASSTKGTVDYQPQHF

v_gene: TRBV13
j_gene: TRBJ2-3
abundance: .
d_gene: TRBD1
CDR3nt: TGTGCCAGCAGCTCCCGGGACAGGGCCGGCGGGACGCAGTATTTT
CDR3aa: CASSSRDRAGGTQYF

v_gene: TRBV19
j_gene: TRBJ1-3
abundance: once
d_gene: TRBD1
CDR3nt: TGTGCCAGTAGTCTTAGACAGGGGCGGAACACCATATATTTT
CDR3aa: CASSLRQGRNTIYF

v_gene: TRBV9
j_gene: TRBJ1-2
abundance: .
d_gene: TRBD1
CDR3nt: TGTGCCAGCAGCCCCAGGGCGGGGACAGGTAATGGCTACACCTTC
CDR3aa: CASSPRAGTGNGYTF

v_gene: TRBV7-2
j_gene: TRBJ2-2
abundance: .
d_gene: .
CDR3nt: TGTGCCAGCAGCACTAAAATCGGGGGGCTGGTCCGGGAGCTGTTTTTT
CDR3aa: CASSTKIGGLVRELFF

v_gene: TRBV28
j_gene: TRBJ2-7
abundance: once
d_gene: .
CDR3nt: TGTGCCAGCAGCCCACCACGCGGAGACCACTACGAGCAGTACTTC
CDR3aa: CASSPPRGDHYEQYF

v_gene: TRBV7-9
j_gene: TRBJ2-2
abundance: .
d_gene: .
CDR3nt: TGTGCCAGCAGCGACAACGGGGGTTCGAGGGAGCTGTTTTTT
CDR3aa: CASSDNGGSRELFF